The source of this TCR beta chain is a study of identical twins. To note about this clonotype: Its cognate antigen is unknown.

MiXCR, run by TCRdb on the 5' RACE reads, gives a single entry per CDR3 protein. The table lists approximately 150,000 distinct CDR3 sequences, around 3.6% of them singletons. Everyone who donated was a healthy Caucasian. The germline CDR1 and CDR2 sequences are LGHNA and YNFKEQ. The length of the CDR3 is 16 residues. The germline V and J ends were trimmed by 2 bases and 3 bases, with 14 bases remaining between them. General observations from the study: Sequences that were out-of-frame, alpha and twin-shared displayed an excess of low generation probability. The study drew conclusions from cross-sectional statistical analysis, not from following the same donors.

The sequence was collected from a man between 18 and 29 years old in good health. The rearrangement uses TRBV4-2 and TRBJ2-1; D is perhaps TRBD1 or TRBD2 (7 bases each). Input material: memory T cells sorted from blood. DNA for the CDR3: TGTGCCAGCAGCCAACAGGGGGGGGGTTTCTACAATGAGCAGTTCTTC. This codes for CASSQQGGGFYNEQFF.